This entry features one T cell receptor beta chain sequence. The data were taken from a study of blood T cell repertoires in COVID-19. Whole-study context: The origin of the acute and convalescent COVID-19 samples was the United States, Italy and Spain. The cDNA or gDNA used as material had been derived from T cells, B-cell-depleted T cells, or PBMCs.

With V trimmed by 6 bases and J by 5 bases, 7 bases remained unmatched. The CDR3 length is 13 residues. Germline loops: CDR1 SQVTM, CDR2 ANQGSEA. As originally analysed: Amplification of reference gene primers provided the estimated nucleated cell counts. The repertoire was sequenced with immunoSEQ multiplex PCR; TCRdb's copy has only in-frame clones and lacks some. The V and J calls and clone size come from that table; D and trimming were worked out from the DNA. The sample lists about 110,000 clones, about 80% occurring once. The sequencing input was peripheral blood. The TCR comes from a woman older than 75 with active or convalescent COVID-19. J is TRBJ1-2 and V is TRBV29-1; TRBD1 matches at 9 bases. CDR3 region: CSVLGQGLYGYTF. DNA for the CDR3: TGCAGCGTGCTCGGACAGGGGTTGTATGGCTACACCTTC.